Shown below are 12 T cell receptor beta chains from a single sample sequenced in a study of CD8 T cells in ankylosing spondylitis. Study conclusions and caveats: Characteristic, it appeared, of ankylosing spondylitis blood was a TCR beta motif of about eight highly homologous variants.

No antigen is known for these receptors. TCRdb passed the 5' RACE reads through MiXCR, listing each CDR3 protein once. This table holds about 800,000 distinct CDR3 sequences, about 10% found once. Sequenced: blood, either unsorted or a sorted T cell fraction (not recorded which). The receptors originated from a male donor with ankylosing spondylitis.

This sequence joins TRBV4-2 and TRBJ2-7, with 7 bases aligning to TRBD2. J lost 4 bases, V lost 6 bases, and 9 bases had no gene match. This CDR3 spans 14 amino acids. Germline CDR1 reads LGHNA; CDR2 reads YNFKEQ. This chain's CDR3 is CASSQPGRRYEQYF. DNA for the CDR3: TGTGCCAGCAGTCAGCCCGGGAGGCGGTACGAGCAGTACTTC.

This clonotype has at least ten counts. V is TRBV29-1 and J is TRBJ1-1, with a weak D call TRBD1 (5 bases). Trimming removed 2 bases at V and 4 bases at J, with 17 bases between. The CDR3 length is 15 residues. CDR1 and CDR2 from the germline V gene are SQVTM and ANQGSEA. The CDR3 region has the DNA TGCAGCGTTGAACCGCTCTTCGGGGGGGGCACTGAAGCTTTCTTT. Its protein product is CSVEPLFGGGTEAFF.

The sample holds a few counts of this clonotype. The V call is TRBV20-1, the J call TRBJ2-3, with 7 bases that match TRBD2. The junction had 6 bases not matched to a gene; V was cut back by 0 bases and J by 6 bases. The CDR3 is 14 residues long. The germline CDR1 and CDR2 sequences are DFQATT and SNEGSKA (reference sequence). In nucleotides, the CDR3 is TGCAGTGCTAGAGATGGGAGGGATTGGGATACGCAGTATTTT. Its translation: CSARDGRDWDTQYF.

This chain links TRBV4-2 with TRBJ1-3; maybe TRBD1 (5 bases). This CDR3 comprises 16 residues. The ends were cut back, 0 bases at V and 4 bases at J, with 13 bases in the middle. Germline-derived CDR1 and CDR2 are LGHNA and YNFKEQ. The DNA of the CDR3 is TGTGCCAGCAGCCAAGAAACTGGCAGGGAAGGAAACACCATATATTTT. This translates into CASSQETGREGNTIYF.

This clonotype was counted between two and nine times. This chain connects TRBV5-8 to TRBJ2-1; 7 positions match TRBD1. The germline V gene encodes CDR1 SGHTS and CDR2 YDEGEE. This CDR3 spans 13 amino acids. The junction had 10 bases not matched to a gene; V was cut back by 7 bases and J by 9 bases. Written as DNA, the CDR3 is TGTGCCAGCGATCCACTAAGGGGGCTTGAGCAGTTCTTC. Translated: CASDPLRGLEQFF.

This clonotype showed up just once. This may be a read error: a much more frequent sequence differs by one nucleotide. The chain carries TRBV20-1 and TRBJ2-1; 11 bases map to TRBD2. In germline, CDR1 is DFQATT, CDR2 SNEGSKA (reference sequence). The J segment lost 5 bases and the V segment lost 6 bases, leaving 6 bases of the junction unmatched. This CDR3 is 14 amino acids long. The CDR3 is CSAPGLAEHNEQFF. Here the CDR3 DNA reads TGCAGTGCGCCGGGACTAGCGGAACACAATGAGCAGTTCTTC.

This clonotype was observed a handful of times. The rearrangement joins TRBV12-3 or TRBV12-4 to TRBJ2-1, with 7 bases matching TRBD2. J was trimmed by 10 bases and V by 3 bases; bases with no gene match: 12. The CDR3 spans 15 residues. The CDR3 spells CASSFPWEGRGEQFF. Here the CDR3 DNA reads TGTGCCAGCAGTTTCCCGTGGGAGGGCCGCGGGGAGCAGTTCTTC.

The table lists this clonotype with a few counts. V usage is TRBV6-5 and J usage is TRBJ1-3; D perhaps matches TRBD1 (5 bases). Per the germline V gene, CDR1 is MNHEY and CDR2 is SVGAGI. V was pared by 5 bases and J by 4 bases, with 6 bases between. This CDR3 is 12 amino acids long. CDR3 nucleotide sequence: TGTGCCAGCAGTGGACAAGGAAACACCATATATTTT. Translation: CASSGQGNTIYF.

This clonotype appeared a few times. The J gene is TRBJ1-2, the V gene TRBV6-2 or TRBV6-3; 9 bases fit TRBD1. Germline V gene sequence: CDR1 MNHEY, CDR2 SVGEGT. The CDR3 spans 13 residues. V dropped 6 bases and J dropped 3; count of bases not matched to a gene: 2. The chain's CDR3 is CASRWTGDYGYTF. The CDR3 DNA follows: TGTGCCAGCAGATGGACAGGGGACTATGGCTACACCTTC.

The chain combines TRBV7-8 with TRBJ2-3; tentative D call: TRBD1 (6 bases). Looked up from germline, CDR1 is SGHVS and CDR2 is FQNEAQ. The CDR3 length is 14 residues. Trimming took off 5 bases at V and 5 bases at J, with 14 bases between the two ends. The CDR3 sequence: CASSAYRERDTQYF. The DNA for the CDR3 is TGTGCCAGCAGCGCCTACAGGGAGAGAGATACGCAGTATTTT. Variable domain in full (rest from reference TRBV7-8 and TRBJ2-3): GAGVSQSPRYKVAKRGQDVALRCDPISGHVSLFWYQQALGQGPEFLTYFQNEAQLDKSGLPSDRFFAERPEGSVSTLKIQRTQQEDSAVYLCASSAYRERDTQYFGPGTRLTVL.

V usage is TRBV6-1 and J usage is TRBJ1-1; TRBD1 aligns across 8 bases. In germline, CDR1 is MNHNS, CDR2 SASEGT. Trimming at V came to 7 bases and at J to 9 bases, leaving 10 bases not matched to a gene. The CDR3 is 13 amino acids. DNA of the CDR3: TGTGCCAGCACCAACGAAGGGACAGGAAAAGCTTTCTTT. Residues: CASTNEGTGKAFF.

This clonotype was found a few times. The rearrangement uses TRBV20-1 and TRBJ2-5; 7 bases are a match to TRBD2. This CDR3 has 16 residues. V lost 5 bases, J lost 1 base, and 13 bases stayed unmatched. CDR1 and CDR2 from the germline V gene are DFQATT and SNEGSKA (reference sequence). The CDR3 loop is CSAPNPGTTSQETQYF. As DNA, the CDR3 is TGCAGTGCTCCAAACCCCGGGACTACGAGCCAAGAGACCCAGTACTTC.